These T cell receptor beta chains were read from a single sample in a study of blood T cell repertoires in COVID-19. Generated by immunoSEQ multiplex PCR, the TCRdb table keeps only in-frame clones and is missing some. In the table there are fewer than 200,000 clones, around 80% of which are singletons. Sequenced input: PBMCs or T cells enriched from blood (not recorded which). The source of these receptors is a woman in her forties or fifties who had recovered from COVID-19. The CDR3 runs from the conserved cysteine through the conserved F or W. A D gene is named only where the DNA matches it firmly.

>TRBJ1-1|.|TRBV11-3
CASSLDMNTEAFF
>TRBJ2-7|TRBD2|TRBV28
CASSSSSAGDPEQYF
>TRBJ2-3|TRBD1|TRBV4-1
CASSHGQGTDTQYF
>TRBJ2-1|TRBD2|TRBV27
CASSPRRRAGGGYNEQFF
>TRBJ2-1|TRBD2|TRBV5-1
CASSLGFSGMYNEQFF
>TRBJ2-1|TRBD2|TRBV5-1
CASSHAKREGSSYNEQFF
>TRBJ1-4|.|TRBV27
CASSLITGEKLFF
>TRBJ2-7|TRBD2|TRBV7-8
CASSFFVGGEVEQYF
>TRBJ2-7|.|TRBV7-9
CASSPRTRKDTYEQYF
>TRBJ2-3|TRBD2|TRBV15
CATSRKLAGGPTDTQYF
>TRBJ1-3|.|TRBV3-1/TRBV3-2
CASSQGAYGNTIYF
>TRBJ2-7|.|TRBV5-4
CASSFRANPYEQYF
>TRBJ1-1|.|TRBV18
CASSPGQNTEAFF
>TRBJ2-7|TRBD2|TRBV5-1
CASSHLSGSLYEQYF
>TRBJ2-7|TRBD2|TRBV4-2
CASSQDGTSSYEQYF
>TRBJ2-5|.|TRBV18
CASSSRVGETQYF
>TRBJ2-7|.|TRBV6-5
CASSYRASAYEQYF
>TRBJ2-5|.|TRBV7-9
CASSRSDGSGETQYF
>TRBJ2-7|TRBD2|TRBV5-1
CASSQTSGSLYEQYF
>TRBJ2-3|TRBD2|TRBV7-8
CASRLAGGGGSTDTQYF
>TRBJ1-6|TRBD1|TRBV25-1
CASGDDRVSYNSPLHF